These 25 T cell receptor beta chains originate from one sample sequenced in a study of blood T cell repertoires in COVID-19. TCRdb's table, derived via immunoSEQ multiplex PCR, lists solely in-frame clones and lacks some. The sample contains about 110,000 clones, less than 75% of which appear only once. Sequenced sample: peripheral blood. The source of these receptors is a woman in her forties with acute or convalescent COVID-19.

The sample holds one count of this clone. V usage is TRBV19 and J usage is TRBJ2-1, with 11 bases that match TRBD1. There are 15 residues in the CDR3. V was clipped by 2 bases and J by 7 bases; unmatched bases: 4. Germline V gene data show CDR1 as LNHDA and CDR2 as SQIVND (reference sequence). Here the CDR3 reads CASSIFRDRGNEQFF. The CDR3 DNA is TGTGCCAGTAGTATATTCCGGGACAGGGGGAATGAGCAGTTCTTC.

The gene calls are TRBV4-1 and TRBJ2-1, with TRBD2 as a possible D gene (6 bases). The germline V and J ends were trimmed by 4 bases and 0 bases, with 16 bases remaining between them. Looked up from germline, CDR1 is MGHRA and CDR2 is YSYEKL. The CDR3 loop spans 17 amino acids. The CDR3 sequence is CASSPNPTRSSYNEQFF. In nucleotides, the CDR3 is TGCGCCAGCAGCCCGAACCCGACTAGAAGCTCCTACAATGAGCAGTTCTTC.

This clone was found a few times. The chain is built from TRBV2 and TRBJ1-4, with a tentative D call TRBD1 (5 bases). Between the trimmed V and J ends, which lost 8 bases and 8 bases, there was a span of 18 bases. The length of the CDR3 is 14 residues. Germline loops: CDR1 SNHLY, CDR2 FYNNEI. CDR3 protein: CASRPGGEGEKLFF. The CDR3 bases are TGTGCCAGCCGTCCCGGGGGGGAGGGGGAAAAACTGTTTTTT.

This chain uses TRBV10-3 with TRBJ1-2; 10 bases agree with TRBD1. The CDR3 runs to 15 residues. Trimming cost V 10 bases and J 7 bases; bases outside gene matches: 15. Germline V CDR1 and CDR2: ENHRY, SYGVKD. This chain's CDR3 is CATEGQGKGVSGYTF. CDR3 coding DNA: TGTGCCACGGAGGGACAGGGGAAGGGAGTAAGTGGCTACACCTTC.

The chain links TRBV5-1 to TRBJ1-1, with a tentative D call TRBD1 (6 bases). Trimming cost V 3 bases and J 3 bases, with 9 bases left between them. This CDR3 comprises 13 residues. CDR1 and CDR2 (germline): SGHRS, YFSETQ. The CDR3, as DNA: TGCGCCAGCAGCTCCAGGGGTGACACTGAAGCTTTCTTT. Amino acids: CASSSRGDTEAFF. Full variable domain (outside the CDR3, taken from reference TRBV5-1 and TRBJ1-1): KAGVTQTPRYLIKTRGQQVTLSCSPISGHRSVSWYQQTPGQGLQFLFEYFSETQRNKGNFPGRFSGRQFSNSRSEMNVSTLELGDSALYLCASSSRGDTEAFFGQGTRLTVV.

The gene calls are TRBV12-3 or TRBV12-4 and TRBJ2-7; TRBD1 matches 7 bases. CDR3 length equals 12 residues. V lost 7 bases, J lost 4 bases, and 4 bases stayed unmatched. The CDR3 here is CASNRGQYEQYF. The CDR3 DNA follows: TGTGCCAGCAACAGGGGACAATACGAGCAGTACTTC.

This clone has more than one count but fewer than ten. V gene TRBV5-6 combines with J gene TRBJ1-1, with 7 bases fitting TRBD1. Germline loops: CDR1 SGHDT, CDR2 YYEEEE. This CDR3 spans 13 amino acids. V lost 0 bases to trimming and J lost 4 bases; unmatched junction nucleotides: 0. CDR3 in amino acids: CASSLDRGTEAFF. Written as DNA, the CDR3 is TGTGCCAGCAGCTTGGACAGGGGCACTGAAGCTTTCTTT.

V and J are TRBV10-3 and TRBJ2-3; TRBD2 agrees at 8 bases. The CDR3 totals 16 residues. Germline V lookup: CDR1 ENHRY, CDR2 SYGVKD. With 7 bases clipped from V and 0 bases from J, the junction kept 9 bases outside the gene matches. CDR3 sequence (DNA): TGTGCCATCAACCCGGGGGTAGCGGGGAGCACAGATACGCAGTATTTT. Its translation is CAINPGVAGSTDTQYF.

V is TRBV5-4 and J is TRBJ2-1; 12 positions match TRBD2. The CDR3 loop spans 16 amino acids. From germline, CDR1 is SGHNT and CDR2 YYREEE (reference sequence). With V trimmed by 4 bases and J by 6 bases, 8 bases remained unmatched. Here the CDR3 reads CASSPSPTSGGNEQFF. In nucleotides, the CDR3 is TGTGCCAGCAGCCCTTCTCCGACTAGCGGGGGCAATGAGCAGTTCTTC.

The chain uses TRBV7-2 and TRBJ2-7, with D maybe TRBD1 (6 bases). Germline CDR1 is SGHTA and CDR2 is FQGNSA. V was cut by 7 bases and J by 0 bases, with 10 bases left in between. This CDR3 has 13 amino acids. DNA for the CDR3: TGTGCCAGCAACAAACAGGGCTCCTACGAGCAGTACTTC. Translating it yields CASNKQGSYEQYF.

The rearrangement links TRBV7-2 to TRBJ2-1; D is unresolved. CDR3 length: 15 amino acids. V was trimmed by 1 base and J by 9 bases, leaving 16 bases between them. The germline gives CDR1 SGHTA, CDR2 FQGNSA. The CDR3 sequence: CASSLGSWFPGEQFF. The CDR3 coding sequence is TGTGCCAGCAGCTTAGGGTCGTGGTTCCCCGGTGAGCAGTTCTTC.

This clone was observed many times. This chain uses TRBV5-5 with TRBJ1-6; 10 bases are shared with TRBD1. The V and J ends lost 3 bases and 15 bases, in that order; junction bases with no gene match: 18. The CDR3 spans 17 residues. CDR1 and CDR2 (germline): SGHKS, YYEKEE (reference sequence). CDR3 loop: CASSSSITGQGLSNLHF. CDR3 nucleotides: TGTGCCAGCAGCTCTTCCATTACGGGACAGGGGCTTTCAAACCTCCACTTT. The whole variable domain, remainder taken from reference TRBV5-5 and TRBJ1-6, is DAGVTQSPTHLIKTRGQQVTLRCSPISGHKSVSWYQQVLGQGPQFIFQYYEKEERGRGNFPDRFSARQFPNYSSELNVNALLLGDSALYLCASSSSITGQGLSNLHFGNGTRLTVT.

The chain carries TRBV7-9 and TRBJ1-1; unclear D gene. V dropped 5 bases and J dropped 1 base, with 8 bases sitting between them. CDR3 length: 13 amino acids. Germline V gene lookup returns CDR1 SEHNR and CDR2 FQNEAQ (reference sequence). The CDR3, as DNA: TGTGCCAGCAGCGCGAGCAAGAACACTGAAGCTTTCTTT. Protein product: CASSASKNTEAFF.

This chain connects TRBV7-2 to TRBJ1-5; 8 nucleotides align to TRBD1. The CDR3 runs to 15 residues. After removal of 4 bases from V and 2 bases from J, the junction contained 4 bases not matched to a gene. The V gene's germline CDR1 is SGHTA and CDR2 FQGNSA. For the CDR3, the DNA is TGTGCCAGCAGCTCCAAGACAGGGGGCAATCAGCCCCAGCATTTT. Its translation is CASSSKTGGNQPQHF.

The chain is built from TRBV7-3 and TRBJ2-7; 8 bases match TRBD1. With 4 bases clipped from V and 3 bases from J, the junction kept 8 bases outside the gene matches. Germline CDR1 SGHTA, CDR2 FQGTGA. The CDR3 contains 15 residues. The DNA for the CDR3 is TGTGCCAGCAGCTCTTCCGGGACAGGACGCTACGAGCAGTACTTC. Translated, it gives CASSSSGTGRYEQYF.

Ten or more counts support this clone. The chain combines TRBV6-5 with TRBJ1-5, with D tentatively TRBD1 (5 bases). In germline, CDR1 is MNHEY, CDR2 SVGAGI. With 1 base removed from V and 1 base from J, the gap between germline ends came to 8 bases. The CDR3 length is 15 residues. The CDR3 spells CASSYYQGSNQPQHF. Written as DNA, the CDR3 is TGTGCCAGCAGTTACTACCAGGGAAGCAATCAGCCCCAGCATTTT.

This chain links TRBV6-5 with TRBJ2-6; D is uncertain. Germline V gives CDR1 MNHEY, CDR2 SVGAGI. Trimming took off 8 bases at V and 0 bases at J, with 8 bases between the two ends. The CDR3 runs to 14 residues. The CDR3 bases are TGTGCCAGCTCTGACAACTCTGGGGCCAACGTCCTGACTTTC. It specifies CASSDNSGANVLTF.

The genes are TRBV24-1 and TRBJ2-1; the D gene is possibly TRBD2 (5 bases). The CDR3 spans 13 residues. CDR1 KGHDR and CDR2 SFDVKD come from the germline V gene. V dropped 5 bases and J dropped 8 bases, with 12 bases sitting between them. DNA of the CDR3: TGTGCCACCAGTGGTCTAGCTGGGGATGAGCAGTTCTTC. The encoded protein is CATSGLAGDEQFF.

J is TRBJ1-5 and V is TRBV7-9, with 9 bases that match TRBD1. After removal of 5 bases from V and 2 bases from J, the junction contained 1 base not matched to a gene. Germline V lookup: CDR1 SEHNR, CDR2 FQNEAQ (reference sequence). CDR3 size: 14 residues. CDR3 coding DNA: TGTGCCAGCAGCCGGACAGGGGGCAATCAGCCCCAGCATTTT. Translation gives CASSRTGGNQPQHF. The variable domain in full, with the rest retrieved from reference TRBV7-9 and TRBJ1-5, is DTGVSQNPRHKITKRGQNVTFRCDPISEHNRLYWYRQTLGQGPEFLTYFQNEAQLEKSRLLSDRFSAERPKGSFSTLEIQRTEQGDSAMYLCASSRTGGNQPQHFGDGTRLSIL.

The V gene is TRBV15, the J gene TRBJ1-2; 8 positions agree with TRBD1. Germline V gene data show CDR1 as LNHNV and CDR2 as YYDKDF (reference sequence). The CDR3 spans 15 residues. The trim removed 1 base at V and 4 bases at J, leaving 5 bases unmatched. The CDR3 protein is CATSRGGTGAYGYTF. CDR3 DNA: TGTGCCACCAGCAGAGGGGGGACAGGAGCCTATGGCTACACCTTC. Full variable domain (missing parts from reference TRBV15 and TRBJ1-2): DAMVIQNPRYQVTQFGKPVTLSCSQTLNHNVMYWYQQKSSQAPKLLFHYYDKDFNNEADTPDNFQSRRPNTSFCFLDIRSPGLGDTAMYLCATSRGGTGAYGYTFGSGTRLTVV.

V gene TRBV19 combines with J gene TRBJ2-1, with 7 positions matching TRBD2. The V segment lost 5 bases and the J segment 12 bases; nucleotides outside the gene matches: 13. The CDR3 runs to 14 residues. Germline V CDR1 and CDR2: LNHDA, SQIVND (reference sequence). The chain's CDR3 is CASSAPGKGGGQFF. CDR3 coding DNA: TGTGCCAGTAGTGCACCGGGCAAGGGCGGGGGGCAGTTCTTC.

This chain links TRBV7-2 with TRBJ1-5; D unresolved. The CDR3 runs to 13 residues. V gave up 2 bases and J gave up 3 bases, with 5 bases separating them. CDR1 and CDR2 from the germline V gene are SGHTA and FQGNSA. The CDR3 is CASSLTDNQPQHF. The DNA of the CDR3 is TGTGCCAGCAGCTTAACAGACAATCAGCCCCAGCATTTT. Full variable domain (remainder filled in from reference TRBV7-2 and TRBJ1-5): GAGVSQSPSNKVTEKGKDVELRCDPISGHTALYWYRQSLGQGLEFLIYFQGNSAPDKSGLPSDRFSAERTGGSVSTLTIQRTQQEDSAVYLCASSLTDNQPQHFGDGTRLSIL.

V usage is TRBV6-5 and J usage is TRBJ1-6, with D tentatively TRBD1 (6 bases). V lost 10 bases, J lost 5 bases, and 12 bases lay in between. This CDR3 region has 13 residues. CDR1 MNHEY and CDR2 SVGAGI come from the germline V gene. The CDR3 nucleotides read TGTGCCACATGGACAGAACATAATTCACCCCTCCACTTT. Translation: CATWTEHNSPLHF.

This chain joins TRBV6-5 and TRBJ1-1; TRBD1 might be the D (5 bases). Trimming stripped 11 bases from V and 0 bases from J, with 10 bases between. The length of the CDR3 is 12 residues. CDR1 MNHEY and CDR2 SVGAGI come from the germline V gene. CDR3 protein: CACIRVNTEAFF. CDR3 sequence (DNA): TGTGCCTGTATCAGGGTGAACACTGAAGCTTTCTTT.

Here the CDR3 DNA reads TGTGCCAGCCAGGGCACTGAAGCTTTCTTT. Protein sequence: CASQGTEAFF. The chain recombines TRBV3-1 (or the pseudogene TRBV3-2) with TRBJ1-1; perhaps TRBD1 as D (5 bases). This CDR3 has 10 residues. Germline CDR1 is LGHDT and CDR2 is YNNKEL (reference sequence). V dropped 8 bases and J dropped 4 bases, with 5 bases sitting between them.